Presented here are 27 T cell receptor beta chains from one specimen sequenced in a study of blood T cell repertoires in COVID-19. The method was immunoSEQ multiplex PCR; TCRdb's version includes in-frame clones alone and lacks a portion of them. Among fewer than 600,000 clones, 75% to 90% were seen once, and the ten largest hold roughly 0.84%. The specimen was peripheral blood. Receptor source: a man between 18 and 29 years old with COVID-19, enrolled during active disease.

The genes are TRBV21-1 and TRBJ2-3; the table calls TRBD1, which could not be checked here. TRBV21-1 is reported as a pseudogene. This CDR3 spans 21 amino acids. In DNA form, the CDR3 reads TGTGCCAGCAGCACCCAATATACCGGGACAGGGTTATCCTCTAGCACAGATACGCAGTATTTT. The encoded protein is CASSTQYTGTGLSSSTDTQYF.

The chain links TRBV5-1 to TRBJ2-7, with D hard to call. The V end was cut by 4 bases, the J end by 3 bases, with 17 bases between. The CDR3 length is 15 residues. The germline V gene has CDR1 SGHRS and CDR2 YFSETQ. CDR3 in DNA: TGCGCCAGCAGCCTCGTCGTGGCTTCTGGCTACGAGCAGTACTTC. This encodes CASSLVVASGYEQYF.

The rearrangement uses TRBV6-5 and TRBJ2-7, with TRBD1 matching over 9 bases. Germline V lookup: CDR1 MNHEY, CDR2 SVGAGI. V lost 5 bases to trimming and J lost 3 bases; unmatched junction nucleotides: 8. The CDR3 covers 15 residues. In nucleotides, the CDR3 is TGTGCCAGCAGTCCCTCGACAGGGGGGAACTACGAGCAGTACTTC. Its translation: CASSPSTGGNYEQYF.

The chain recombines TRBV4-1 with TRBJ2-1, with TRBD2 identical over 7 bases. Germline V lookup: CDR1 MGHRA, CDR2 YSYEKL. The CDR3 sequence is 17 residues long. V lost 0 bases and J lost 10; bases outside the gene matches: 15. The CDR3 DNA follows: TGCGCCAGCAGCCAAGATCTGACCAGCGGGGTCCTAAGGGAGCAGTTCTTC. Encoded protein: CASSQDLTSGVLREQFF.

In its sample, this clone was seen a few times. CDR3 sequence reads: CASSVGGLAGTGELFF. Here the CDR3 DNA reads TGTGCCAGCAGCGTAGGGGGACTAGCGGGCACCGGGGAGCTGTTTTTT. The chain couples TRBV9 to TRBJ2-2; 12 bases line up with TRBD2. From germline, CDR1 is SGDLS and CDR2 YYNGEE. The CDR3 covers 16 residues. J was trimmed by 4 bases and V by 0 bases; bases with no gene match: 1.

The rearrangement links TRBV12-5 to TRBJ1-2, with D possibly being TRBD1 (6 bases). The CDR3 spans 16 residues. Germline CDR1 is LGHNT and CDR2 is FRNRAP. Trimming removed 5 bases at V and 3 bases at J, with 19 bases between. CDR3 amino acids: CASGELFGTTYYGYTF. CDR3 DNA sequence: TGTGCTAGTGGTGAACTCTTCGGGACAACTTACTATGGCTACACCTTC.

V usage is TRBV5-1 and J usage is TRBJ1-4, with 8 bases matching TRBD1. The germline V gene encodes CDR1 SGHRS and CDR2 YFSETQ. V lost 0 bases to trimming and J lost 4 bases; unmatched junction nucleotides: 5. CDR3 length equals 16 residues. The CDR3 DNA reads TGCGCCAGCAGCTTGGCACCGGGACAGGATAATGAAAAACTGTTTTTT. It translates to CASSLAPGQDNEKLFF. Based on the CDR3 plus reference TRBV5-1 and TRBJ1-4, the full variable domain is KAGVTQTPRYLIKTRGQQVTLSCSPISGHRSVSWYQQTPGQGLQFLFEYFSETQRNKGNFPGRFSGRQFSNSRSEMNVSTLELGDSALYLCASSLAPGQDNEKLFFGSGTQLSVL.

This rearrangement joins TRBV4-1 to TRBJ1-4; tentatively, D is TRBD1 (5 bases). Germline assignment: CDR1 MGHRA and CDR2 YSYEKL. The CDR3 covers 14 residues. V lost 0 bases and J 7 bases, leaving 9 bases between the germline ends. CDR3 coding DNA: TGCGCCAGCAGCCAAGATTGGGGGGGTGAAAAACTGTTTTTT. Protein: CASSQDWGGEKLFF.

This clone was picked up one time. This chain connects TRBV6-4 to TRBJ2-4; maybe TRBD2 (6 bases). The V and J ends lost 3 bases and 3 bases respectively, with 15 bases between them. This CDR3 contains 16 residues. The germline gives CDR1 MRHNA, CDR2 SNTAGT. The CDR3 region is CASSESGGGGKNIQYF. CDR3 in DNA: TGTGCCAGCAGTGAATCTGGGGGAGGTGGCAAAAACATTCAGTACTTC.

The V call is TRBV19, the J call TRBJ2-7; a possible D gene is TRBD2 (6 bases). V gave up 3 bases and J gave up 3 bases, with 9 bases separating them. The CDR3 totals 13 residues. From germline, CDR1 is LNHDA and CDR2 SQIVND (reference sequence). CDR3 sequence: CASSMEGFYEQYF. The DNA for the CDR3 is TGTGCCAGTAGTATGGAGGGATTCTACGAGCAGTACTTC.

This clone showed up just a few times. The chain recombines TRBV15 with TRBJ1-3; D uncertain. The germline V gene encodes CDR1 LNHNV and CDR2 YYDKDF (reference sequence). This CDR3 has 13 amino acids. The V end was cut by 0 bases, the J end by 11 bases, with 11 bases between. The CDR3 loop reads CATSRDAEEPIYF. The CDR3 coding sequence is TGTGCCACCAGCAGAGATGCCGAGGAGCCCATATATTTT.

The rearrangement links TRBV6-6 to TRBJ1-1; no definite D call. The CDR3 spans 14 residues. V lost 2 bases and J lost 4, with 11 bases in between. Germline assignment: CDR1 MNHNY and CDR2 SVGAGI (reference sequence). CDR3 region: CASSYTGMGTEAFF. CDR3 DNA sequence: TGTGCCAGCAGTTACACGGGGATGGGCACTGAAGCTTTCTTT.

The chain couples TRBV5-1 to TRBJ1-1; D might be TRBD1 (6 bases). Germline CDR1 is SGHRS and CDR2 is YFSETQ. Trimming pared 0 bases from V and 5 bases from J, leaving 23 bases between. The length of the CDR3 is 18 residues. CDR3 nucleotides: TGCGCCAGCAGCTTGGCCCTGGTAAGGGGGGGGGCCTGGACTGAAGCTTTCTTT. Amino acids: CASSLALVRGGAWTEAFF. The full variable domain, in which reference TRBV5-1 and TRBJ1-1 provide the parts outside the CDR3, is KAGVTQTPRYLIKTRGQQVTLSCSPISGHRSVSWYQQTPGQGLQFLFEYFSETQRNKGNFPGRFSGRQFSNSRSEMNVSTLELGDSALYLCASSLALVRGGAWTEAFFGQGTRLTVV.

This chain links TRBV25-1 with TRBJ2-7; 11 bases fit TRBD2. The CDR3 contains 15 residues. J lost 6 bases, V lost 3 bases, and 7 bases had no gene match. Germline CDR1 MGHDK, CDR2 SYGVNS. The CDR3 here is CASSDPRLAGSEQYF. The DNA of the CDR3 is TGTGCCAGCAGTGACCCAAGACTAGCGGGGAGCGAGCAGTACTTC.

The chain uses TRBV24-1 and TRBJ2-6; 7 nucleotides align to TRBD2. V lost 5 bases and J lost 2; bases outside the gene matches: 14. Looked up from germline, CDR1 is KGHDR and CDR2 is SFDVKD. CDR3 length: 19 residues. CDR3 loop: CATSGSGVGRIPGANVLTF. CDR3 bases: TGTGCCACCAGTGGGAGCGGGGTTGGGCGGATTCCTGGGGCCAACGTCCTGACTTTC.

The gene calls are TRBV2 and TRBJ1-2; D may be TRBD1 (6 bases). V lost 8 bases and J 4 bases, leaving 14 bases between the germline ends. CDR1 SNHLY and CDR2 FYNNEI come from the germline V gene. This CDR3 has 13 amino acids. The CDR3 protein is CASEDRRTYGYTF. CDR3 nucleotides: TGTGCCAGCGAAGACAGGAGAACCTATGGCTACACCTTC.

The J gene is TRBJ1-6, the V gene TRBV5-8; maybe TRBD1 (5 bases). The CDR3 consists of 16 residues. Trimming took 4 bases from V and 6 from J, leaving 17 bases between them. Germline V lookup: CDR1 SGHTS, CDR2 YDEGEE. The CDR3 reads CASSPPMTALNSPLHF. CDR3 coding DNA: TGTGCCAGCAGCCCACCGATGACAGCTCTTAATTCACCCCTCCACTTT.

V usage is TRBV18 and J usage is TRBJ2-1; D remains unclear. CDR1 KGHSH and CDR2 LQKENI come from the germline V gene. V lost 2 bases to trimming and J lost 5 bases, with 13 bases between them. The CDR3 spans 15 residues. The CDR3, as DNA: TGTGCCAGCTCACCAGGCCACAGATCCAACAATGAGCAGTTCTTC. Protein: CASSPGHRSNNEQFF.

This rearrangement joins TRBV7-9 to TRBJ2-1; D is possibly TRBD1 (5 bases). The CDR3 has 14 residues. The germline CDR1 and CDR2 sequences are SEHNR and FQNEAQ (reference sequence). V was pared by 10 bases and J by 0 bases, with 13 bases between. The chain's CDR3 is CANEQDSSYNEQFF. CDR3 bases: TGTGCCAACGAACAGGATAGCTCCTACAATGAGCAGTTCTTC.

The V and J genes are TRBV28 and TRBJ2-7, with TRBD1 identical over 7 bases. Trimming removed 6 bases from V and 3 bases from J; junction bases left unmatched: 11. Per the germline V gene, CDR1 is MDHEN and CDR2 is SYDVKM. This CDR3 is 15 amino acids long. The chain's CDR3 is CASSRNRGRNYEQYF. CDR3 DNA: TGTGCCAGCAGCCGAAACAGGGGCCGCAACTACGAGCAGTACTTC.

The V call is TRBV12-3 or TRBV12-4, the J call TRBJ2-3; D is unresolved. V gave up 6 bases and J gave up 6 bases, with 10 bases separating them. The CDR3 is made up of 12 amino acids. Here the CDR3 DNA reads TGTGCCAGCAGCTCACGCCGGGATACGCAGTATTTT. This sequence encodes CASSSRRDTQYF.

The chain is built from TRBV5-1 and TRBJ2-7; D may be TRBD2 (6 bases). Per germline, CDR1 SGHRS and CDR2 YFSETQ. The CDR3 spans 17 residues. V was shortened by 2 bases and J by 0 bases, with 18 bases between the two germline ends. Here the CDR3 DNA reads TGCGCCAGCAGCTTAAACTCCCCGTCAGCGGGCTCCTACGAGCAGTACTTC. It encodes CASSLNSPSAGSYEQYF.

The chain has TRBV11-3 and TRBJ2-3, with D uncertain. The CDR3 consists of 13 residues. V was trimmed by 7 bases and J by 2 bases, leaving 10 bases between them. Germline-derived CDR1 and CDR2 are SGHNT and YENEEA. DNA for the CDR3: TGTGCCAGCACCACTCGAAACACAGATACGCAGTATTTT. Amino acid sequence: CASTTRNTDTQYF.

The chain joins TRBV13 to TRBJ1-4; the D is unclear. The CDR3 length is 14 residues. Trimming removed 1 base from V and 3 bases from J, with 6 bases in between. Germline V CDR1 and CDR2: PRHDT, FYEKMQ (reference sequence). CDR3 DNA: TGTGCCAGCAGCTTAGTTAATGCTAATGAAAAACTGTTTTTT. Protein sequence: CASSLVNANEKLFF.

The gene calls are TRBV5-6 and TRBJ2-7; TRBD2 matches 8 bases. CDR1 is SGHDT and CDR2 is YYEEEE in the germline V gene. CDR3 length equals 15 residues. The V segment lost 0 bases and the J segment 6 bases; nucleotides outside the gene matches: 8. CDR3 in amino acids: CASSLVWAGGGEQYF. CDR3 DNA: TGTGCCAGCAGCTTGGTATGGGCGGGAGGCGGCGAGCAGTACTTC. The full variable domain, completed using reference TRBV5-6 and TRBJ2-7, is DAGVTQSPTHLIKTRGQQVTLRCSPKSGHDTVSWYQQALGQGPQFIFQYYEEEERQRGNFPDRFSGHQFPNYSSELNVNALLLGDSALYLCASSLVWAGGGEQYFGPGTRLTVT.

V usage is TRBV5-4 and J usage is TRBJ2-1; D unclear. The CDR3 runs 13 residues. Trimming stripped 6 bases from V and 1 base from J, with 8 bases between. Germline V gene lookup returns CDR1 SGHNT and CDR2 YYREEE (reference sequence). This CDR3 is CASTLESYNEQFF. The CDR3 DNA sequence: TGTGCCAGCACTCTGGAGTCCTACAATGAGCAGTTCTTC.

The chain joins TRBV7-2 to TRBJ1-1, with unresolved D. The germline CDR1 and CDR2 sequences are SGHTA and FQGNSA. V shed 0 bases and J shed 10 bases, with 9 bases lying between them. This CDR3 is built from 12 residues. This CDR3 is CASSLAVGGAFF. The CDR3 nucleotides are TGTGCCAGCAGCTTAGCGGTCGGTGGAGCTTTCTTT.